The 20 T cell receptor beta chains presented below share a single source sample, sequenced in a study of T-cell memory formation after mild COVID-19. Using its own MiXCR run on the 5' RACE reads, TCRdb lists one record per CDR3 protein. This sample has 400,000 or so distinct CDR3 sequences, with around 18% found just once. Sequencing was carried out using PBMCs or a T cell subset sorted from them (not recorded which). These receptors were obtained from an adult woman who had mild COVID-19 (a few samples of this study predate the infection). Cell type and time point are not known.

This clonotype occurred a few times. The rearrangement uses TRBV12-3 or TRBV12-4 and TRBJ1-1; 9 positions agree with TRBD1. The V and J ends lost 2 bases and 5 bases, in that order; junction bases with no gene match: 6. This CDR3 contains 15 residues. Here the CDR3 DNA reads TGTGCCAGCAGTTTATCAGGGACAGGGTGGACTGAAGCTTTCTTT. It is translated as CASSLSGTGWTEAFF.

In this sample, this clonotype turned up a few times. The V call is TRBV12-3 or TRBV12-4, the J call TRBJ1-6; D remains ambiguous. Trimming left V 6 bases short and J 9 bases short, with 15 bases between. CDR3 length: 14 amino acids. The CDR3 reads CASRISTRGSPLHF. The CDR3 nucleotides are TGTGCCAGCAGAATAAGTACACGCGGTTCACCCCTCCACTTT.

The sample holds a few counts of this clonotype. The rearrangement uses TRBV5-6 and TRBJ1-3, with 7 bases matching TRBD1. In germline, CDR1 is SGHDT, CDR2 YYEEEE. The V and J ends lost 4 bases and 4 bases, in that order; junction bases with no gene match: 11. The CDR3 is 16 amino acids. The CDR3 bases are TGTGCCAGCAGCCTTTTGACAGGGACGAGGGGAAACACCATATATTTT. Translating gives CASSLLTGTRGNTIYF.

This clonotype showed up many times. V usage is TRBV9 and J usage is TRBJ2-1; TRBD2 is a possible D gene (6 bases). Germline V CDR1 and CDR2: SGDLS, YYNGEE. The germline V and J ends were trimmed by 3 bases and 12 bases, with 16 bases remaining between them. This CDR3 region has 13 residues. The CDR3 reads CASSALTGDRQFF. Here the CDR3 DNA reads TGTGCCAGCAGCGCGTTAACGGGAGATCGGCAGTTCTTC.

The chain is built from TRBV20-1 and TRBJ1-6; 10 nucleotides match TRBD1. The CDR3 contains 18 residues. From germline, CDR1 is DFQATT and CDR2 SNEGSKA (reference sequence). V lost 0 bases, J lost 11 bases, and 16 bases stayed unmatched. Here the CDR3 DNA reads TGCAGTGCTAGAGAAGGCCCCGGGACAGGGGCATATTTGACACCCCTCCACTTT. Its protein is CSAREGPGTGAYLTPLHF.

This clonotype was picked up many times. At one of its ends the junction is not consistent with the germline gene, which may arise from a read error. This chain uses TRBV5-1 with TRBJ2-2, with a possible D match to TRBD1 (6 bases). The CDR3 length is 15 residues. Germline CDR1 reads SGHRS; CDR2 reads YFSETQ. As DNA, the CDR3 is TGTGCCAGCAGCCCCGGGACAACGAACACCGGGGAGCTGTTTTTT. Its protein product is CASSPGTTNTGELFF. Combining the CDR3 with reference TRBV5-1 and TRBJ2-2 gives the whole variable domain KAGVTQTPRYLIKTRGQQVTLSCSPISGHRSVSWYQQTPGQGLQFLFEYFSETQRNKGNFPGRFSGRQFSNSRSEMNVSTLELGDSALYLCASSPGTTNTGELFFGEGSRLTVL.

A note on this clonotype: The junction and the germline gene differ at one end; a read error may be behind it. This chain links TRBV7-7 with TRBJ2-5; D unclear. The CDR3 extends over 15 amino acids. Germline CDR1 reads SSHAT; CDR2 reads FNYEAQ (reference sequence). The CDR3 sequence is CASSTGRTAQETQYF. The CDR3 DNA reads as TGTGCTAGCAGCACCGGTCGGACCGCGCAAGAGACCCAGTACTTC.

This clonotype was detected a few times. The gene calls are TRBV4-2 and TRBJ2-7; D uncertain. Looked up from germline, CDR1 is LGHNA and CDR2 is YNFKEQ. The CDR3 spans 13 residues. V dropped 0 bases and J dropped 3 bases, with 6 bases sitting between them. CDR3 in amino acids: CASSQEVSYEQYF. In DNA form, the CDR3 reads TGTGCCAGCAGCCAAGAGGTCAGCTACGAGCAGTACTTC.

The chain combines TRBV6-2 or TRBV6-3 with TRBJ2-2; 7 bases line up with TRBD1. The CDR3 runs 17 residues. The germline V gene encodes CDR1 MNHEY and CDR2 SVGEGT. After removal of 2 bases from V and 2 bases from J, the junction contained 8 bases not matched to a gene. The CDR3, as DNA: TGTGCCAGCAGTTACAGGCAGGGGGTCACAAACACCGGGGAGCTGTTTTTT. Translated, it gives CASSYRQGVTNTGELFF.

This clonotype turned up a few times. The V gene is TRBV2, the J gene TRBJ2-1; D not resolved. Germline CDR1 and CDR2: SNHLY and FYNNEI. CDR3 size: 12 residues. The V end was cut by 2 bases, the J end by 8 bases, with 7 bases between. CDR3 nucleotide sequence: TGTGCCAGCAGTGAACTCTCGGATGAGCAGTTCTTC. The encoded protein is CASSELSDEQFF.

This chain joins TRBV7-2 and TRBJ2-2; perhaps TRBD1 as D (5 bases). CDR3 size: 15 residues. The germline V and J ends were trimmed by 5 bases and 6 bases, with 16 bases remaining between them. Per germline, CDR1 SGHTA and CDR2 FQGNSA. This CDR3 is CASSRDRKGAGELFF. CDR3 DNA: TGTGCCAGCAGCCGTGACCGAAAAGGGGCCGGGGAGCTGTTTTTT.

There are many counts of this clonotype. The chain couples TRBV4-2 to TRBJ1-5; 11 bases agree with TRBD1. The germline V gene has CDR1 LGHNA and CDR2 YNFKEQ. This CDR3 comprises 16 residues. V shed 0 bases and J 2 bases; nucleotides not matched to a gene: 0. CDR3 nucleotides: TGTGCCAGCAGCCAAGAGGGACAGGGGGGCAATCAGCCCCAGCATTTT. Protein: CASSQEGQGGNQPQHF.

V usage is TRBV25-1 and J usage is TRBJ1-1, with a possible D match to TRBD1 (5 bases). Trimming left V 2 bases short and J 1 base short, with 8 bases between. CDR3 length equals 14 residues. CDR1 and CDR2 from the germline V gene are MGHDK and SYGVNS. CDR3 amino acids: CASSEGHQNTEAFF. For the CDR3, the DNA is TGTGCCAGCAGTGAAGGACACCAGAACACTGAAGCTTTCTTT.

J is TRBJ2-1 and V is TRBV18; TRBD1 agrees at 9 bases. After removal of 1 base from V and 3 bases from J, the junction contained 4 bases not matched to a gene. CDR1 is KGHSH, CDR2 LQKENI, per germline. This CDR3 is 16 amino acids long. CDR3 amino acids: CASSPLGTGIYNEQFF. The CDR3 nucleotides read TGTGCCAGCTCACCACTCGGGACAGGGATCTACAATGAGCAGTTCTTC.

The rearrangement uses TRBV3-1 and TRBJ1-1; no clear D gene. CDR1 and CDR2 from the germline V gene are LGHDT and YNNKEL (reference sequence). V gave up 1 base and J gave up 1 base, with 7 bases separating them. CDR3 length: 14 amino acids. This CDR3 reads CASSQVQRNTEAFF. In DNA, the CDR3 is TGTGCCAGCAGCCAAGTACAGAGGAACACTGAAGCTTTCTTT.

In its sample, this clonotype was seen many times. The chain combines TRBV12-3 or TRBV12-4 with TRBJ1-4; unclear D gene. Trimming took off 2 bases at V and 0 bases at J, with 13 bases between the two ends. CDR3 size: 17 residues. CDR3: CASSLSRGKSTNEKLFF. CDR3 in DNA: TGTGCCAGCAGTTTAAGCCGGGGAAAGTCAACTAATGAAAAACTGTTTTTT.

This clonotype was detected only a few times. This chain joins TRBV12-3 or TRBV12-4 and TRBJ1-5; TRBD1 matches 9 bases. With 5 bases clipped from V and 0 bases from J, the junction kept 17 bases outside the gene matches. CDR3 size: 20 residues. The CDR3 DNA is TGTGCCAGCAGTATGAGGTATGACAGGGGGGCCGCTTATAGCAATCAGCCCCAGCATTTT. Amino acids: CASSMRYDRGAAYSNQPQHF.

This clonotype was seen only once. The rearrangement uses TRBV10-3 and TRBJ2-3; D is undetermined. This CDR3 has 13 residues. Trimming took 3 bases from V and 1 from J, leaving 5 bases between them. Germline CDR1 ENHRY, CDR2 SYGVKD. CDR3 nucleotide sequence: TGTGCCATCAGTGATTTCGGCACAGATACGCAGTATTTT. Amino acid sequence: CAISDFGTDTQYF.

Here the CDR3 reads CASSLGLYYGYTF. The CDR3 DNA is TGTGCCAGCAGTTTGGGACTTTACTATGGCTACACCTTC. V and J are TRBV12-3 or TRBV12-4 and TRBJ1-2; tentatively, D is TRBD1 (5 bases). V was clipped by 3 bases and J by 3 bases, with 8 bases between them. The CDR3 totals 13 residues.

There are a few counts of this clonotype. The chain joins TRBV5-1 to TRBJ2-3; 7 positions match TRBD1. Looked up from germline, CDR1 is SGHRS and CDR2 is YFSETQ. Losses at the gene ends were 1 base for V and 2 bases for J; bases not matched to a gene: 7. This CDR3 is 16 amino acids long. CDR3 sequence reads: CASSLRVTGPTDTQYF. CDR3 nucleotide sequence: TGCGCCAGCAGCTTGCGTGTGACAGGGCCCACAGATACGCAGTATTTT.